This is a list of T cell receptor beta chains from one sample in a study of shared clonotypes between healthy human individuals. The method was immunoSEQ multiplex PCR; TCRdb's version includes in-frame clones alone and lacks a portion of them. The sample shows some 2.1 million clones, 95% of them seen only once. Sequences were obtained from naive CD4+ T cells sorted from blood. The source is a man younger than 35 in good health. Both conserved end residues are part of each CDR3. Fields, in order: clone size, D gene, J gene, V gene, CDR3 protein, CDR3 DNA. D genes are given only for firm matches. Where a row states a size, it is once, few, many or the class of an expanded clone; other rows omit it.

abundance: NA
d_gene: NA
j_gene: TRBJ1-5
v_gene: TRBV1
CDR3aa: CTSSQDQGLSDNQPQHF
CDR3nt: TGCACCAGCAGCCAAGATCAGGGCCTTTCCGACAATCAGCCCCAGCATTTT

abundance: NA
d_gene: TRBD1
j_gene: TRBJ1-1
v_gene: TRBV19
CDR3aa: CASSRTGINTEAFF
CDR3nt: TGTGCCAGTAGCCGGACAGGGATCAACACTGAAGCTTTCTTT

abundance: NA
d_gene: TRBD1
j_gene: TRBJ1-3
v_gene: TRBV27
CDR3aa: CASSLDRGVPSTIYF
CDR3nt: TGTGCCAGCAGTTTGGACAGGGGGGTTCCCAGTACCATATATTTT

abundance: NA
d_gene: NA
j_gene: TRBJ1-6
v_gene: TRBV6-1
CDR3aa: CASSEVQTRRINSPLHF
CDR3nt: TGTGCCAGCAGTGAAGTTCAGACACGCCGGATAAATTCACCCCTCCACTTT

abundance: once
d_gene: TRBD1
j_gene: TRBJ2-1
v_gene: TRBV7-3
CDR3aa: CASSTDRGPWNEQFF
CDR3nt: TGTGCCAGCAGCACGGACAGGGGGCCGTGGAATGAGCAGTTCTTC

abundance: NA
d_gene: NA
j_gene: TRBJ2-7
v_gene: TRBV7-7
CDR3aa: CASSAAPGTSYEQYF
CDR3nt: TGTGCTAGCAGCGCGGCCCCAGGGACCTCCTACGAGCAGTACTTC

abundance: NA
d_gene: NA
j_gene: TRBJ2-7
v_gene: TRBV5-1
CDR3aa: CASSLRTDVYEQYF
CDR3nt: TGCGCCAGCAGCTTGAGAACGGACGTCTACGAGCAGTACTTC

abundance: NA
d_gene: NA
j_gene: TRBJ2-7
v_gene: TRBV5-1
CDR3aa: CASSLRTDYNEQYF
CDR3nt: TGCGCCAGCAGCTTGAGGACAGATTACAACGAGCAGTACTTC

abundance: NA
d_gene: NA
j_gene: TRBJ1-5
v_gene: TRBV6-1
CDR3aa: CASSSRDNQPQHF
CDR3nt: TGTGCCAGCAGTTCTCGGGACAATCAGCCCCAGCATTTT

abundance: NA
d_gene: NA
j_gene: TRBJ1-1
v_gene: TRBV29-1
CDR3aa: CSAGGPTTEAFF
CDR3nt: TGCAGCGCGGGGGGCCCGACCACTGAAGCTTTCTTT

abundance: NA
d_gene: TRBD1
j_gene: TRBJ1-2
v_gene: TRBV9
CDR3aa: CASSRRDRGFYGYTF
CDR3nt: TGTGCCAGCAGCCGTCGGGACAGGGGCTTCTATGGCTACACCTTC

abundance: NA
d_gene: TRBD2
j_gene: TRBJ2-1
v_gene: TRBV18
CDR3aa: CASSEGLAGDEQFF
CDR3nt: TGTGCCAGCTCAGAGGGACTAGCGGGGGATGAGCAGTTCTTC

abundance: NA
d_gene: TRBD1
j_gene: TRBJ2-6
v_gene: TRBV29-1
CDR3aa: CSVRDRISGANVLTF
CDR3nt: TGCAGCGTTCGGGACAGAATCTCTGGGGCCAACGTCCTGACTTTC

abundance: NA
d_gene: NA
j_gene: TRBJ2-7
v_gene: TRBV9
CDR3aa: CASSQDGVYF
CDR3nt: TGTGCCAGCAGCCAAGACGGGGTGTACTTC

abundance: NA
d_gene: TRBD2
j_gene: TRBJ2-1
v_gene: TRBV6-1
CDR3aa: CASSEEYGLAGGPDEQFF
CDR3nt: TGTGCCAGCAGTGAAGAGTACGGACTAGCGGGAGGGCCTGATGAGCAGTTCTTC

abundance: NA
d_gene: NA
j_gene: TRBJ2-2
v_gene: TRBV5-1
CDR3aa: CASSLIPQTMGELFF
CDR3nt: TGCGCCAGCAGCTTGATACCCCAGACCATGGGGGAGCTGTTTTTT

abundance: NA
d_gene: TRBD1
j_gene: TRBJ1-2
v_gene: TRBV29-1
CDR3aa: CSAETGNYGYTF
CDR3nt: TGCAGCGCAGAGACAGGGAACTATGGCTACACCTTC

abundance: NA
d_gene: TRBD2
j_gene: TRBJ2-7
v_gene: TRBV19
CDR3aa: CASRKTSGGNYEQYF
CDR3nt: TGTGCCAGTAGGAAAACTAGCGGGGGAAACTACGAGCAGTACTTC

abundance: NA
d_gene: NA
j_gene: TRBJ2-1
v_gene: TRBV2
CDR3aa: CASSDRQQFF
CDR3nt: TGTGCCAGCAGTGATAGGCAGCAGTTCTTC

abundance: NA
d_gene: NA
j_gene: TRBJ1-1
v_gene: TRBV6-5
CDR3aa: CASSYSALNTEAFF
CDR3nt: TGTGCCAGCAGTTACTCGGCGTTGAACACTGAAGCTTTCTTT

abundance: NA
d_gene: NA
j_gene: TRBJ2-5
v_gene: TRBV18
CDR3aa: CASSPRWERETQYF
CDR3nt: TGTGCCAGCTCACCAAGGTGGGAGAGGGAGACCCAGTACTTC

abundance: once
d_gene: TRBD2
j_gene: TRBJ2-1
v_gene: TRBV5-1
CDR3aa: CASSLPSGGNEQFF
CDR3nt: TGCGCCAGCAGCTTGCCCTCGGGGGGAAATGAGCAGTTCTTC

abundance: NA
d_gene: NA
j_gene: TRBJ2-5
v_gene: TRBV2
CDR3aa: CANNRETETQYF
CDR3nt: TGTGCCAACAACAGGGAAACGGAGACCCAGTACTTC

abundance: NA
d_gene: NA
j_gene: TRBJ1-1
v_gene: TRBV6-1
CDR3aa: CASSEGVSDEF
CDR3nt: TGTGCCAGCAGTGAAGGGGTGTCAGACGAATTT

abundance: NA
d_gene: NA
j_gene: TRBJ1-5
v_gene: TRBV28
CDR3aa: CASSASSNQPQHF
CDR3nt: TGTGCCAGCTCGGCGTCCAGCAATCAGCCCCAGCATTTT

abundance: NA
d_gene: TRBD1
j_gene: TRBJ2-2
v_gene: TRBV5-1
CDR3aa: CASRSGTENTGELFF
CDR3nt: TGCGCCAGCAGATCCGGGACAGAGAACACCGGGGAGCTGTTTTTT

abundance: once
d_gene: TRBD2
j_gene: TRBJ2-7
v_gene: TRBV6-5
CDR3aa: CASSPGTSGPYEQYF
CDR3nt: TGTGCCAGCAGTCCCGGGACTAGCGGGCCCTACGAGCAGTACTTC

abundance: NA
d_gene: NA
j_gene: TRBJ2-5
v_gene: TRBV28
CDR3aa: CASSLAPGRETQYF
CDR3nt: TGTGCCAGCAGTTTAGCGCCTGGGAGAGAGACCCAGTACTTC

abundance: NA
d_gene: NA
j_gene: TRBJ2-5
v_gene: TRBV15
CDR3aa: CATSRDFQRDQETQYF
CDR3nt: TGTGCCACCAGCAGAGATTTCCAGCGGGACCAAGAGACCCAGTACTTC

abundance: NA
d_gene: NA
j_gene: TRBJ1-5
v_gene: TRBV6-1
CDR3aa: CASSEVLGDNQPQHF
CDR3nt: TGTGCCAGCAGTGAAGTACTGGGAGACAATCAGCCCCAGCATTTT

abundance: NA
d_gene: NA
j_gene: TRBJ2-7
v_gene: TRBV6-5
CDR3aa: CASSYTLGSYEQYF
CDR3nt: TGTGCCAGCAGCTATACGCTCGGTAGCTACGAGCAGTACTTC

abundance: NA
d_gene: NA
j_gene: TRBJ2-1
v_gene: TRBV7-8
CDR3aa: CASSLRASDEQFF
CDR3nt: TGTGCCAGCAGCTTGCGAGCGAGCGATGAGCAGTTCTTC

abundance: NA
d_gene: NA
j_gene: TRBJ1-4
v_gene: TRBV6-1
CDR3aa: CASNRLTGSSEKLFF
CDR3nt: TGTGCCAGCAACCGACTCACGGGGAGTTCTGAAAAACTGTTTTTT

abundance: once
d_gene: NA
j_gene: TRBJ2-1
v_gene: TRBV6-5
CDR3aa: CASTRGAGVNEQFF
CDR3nt: TGTGCCAGCACTCGAGGGGCCGGGGTCAATGAGCAGTTCTTC

abundance: NA
d_gene: NA
j_gene: TRBJ1-4
v_gene: TRBV4-3
CDR3aa: CASSLNQGSTNEKLFF
CDR3nt: TGCGCCAGCAGCCTCAATCAGGGATCCACTAATGAAAAACTGTTTTTT

abundance: NA
d_gene: TRBD1
j_gene: TRBJ2-7
v_gene: TRBV5-1
CDR3aa: CASSERTGGDEQYF
CDR3nt: TGCGCCAGCAGCGAGCGGACAGGGGGGGACGAGCAGTACTTC

abundance: NA
d_gene: NA
j_gene: TRBJ2-7
v_gene: TRBV23-1
CDR3aa: CASSTLCYSSYEQYF
CDR3nt: TGCGCCAGCAGTACCCTCTGCTATAGCTCCTACGAGCAGTACTTC

abundance: NA
d_gene: NA
j_gene: TRBJ1-4
v_gene: TRBV4-1
CDR3aa: CASSPQGYNEKLFF
CDR3nt: TGCGCCAGCAGTCCACAGGGATATAATGAAAAACTGTTTTTT

abundance: NA
d_gene: NA
j_gene: TRBJ2-5
v_gene: TRBV15
CDR3aa: CATSGGYQETQYF
CDR3nt: TGTGCCACCAGCGGCGGTTATCAAGAGACCCAGTACTTC

abundance: NA
d_gene: NA
j_gene: TRBJ2-1
v_gene: TRBV7-2
CDR3aa: CASVPIGNNNEQFF
CDR3nt: TGTGCCAGCGTTCCCATAGGGAACAACAATGAGCAGTTCTTC

abundance: NA
d_gene: NA
j_gene: TRBJ2-3
v_gene: TRBV11-2
CDR3aa: CASSFGRRATSTDTQYF
CDR3nt: TGTGCCAGCAGCTTCGGGAGACGGGCCACTAGCACAGATACGCAGTATTTT

abundance: NA
d_gene: NA
j_gene: TRBJ2-7
v_gene: TRBV6-1
CDR3aa: CASSELGGFSYEQYF
CDR3nt: TGTGCCAGCAGTGAATTAGGGGGGTTTTCCTACGAGCAGTACTTC

abundance: once
d_gene: NA
j_gene: TRBJ1-1
v_gene: TRBV2
CDR3aa: CASSDEVNTEAFF
CDR3nt: TGTGCCAGCAGTGATGAGGTGAACACTGAAGCTTTCTTT

abundance: NA
d_gene: NA
j_gene: TRBJ2-5
v_gene: TRBV5-1
CDR3aa: CASSLGGLETQYF
CDR3nt: TGCGCCAGCAGCTTGGGGGGGCTGGAGACCCAGTACTTC

abundance: NA
d_gene: TRBD2
j_gene: TRBJ2-3
v_gene: TRBV11-2
CDR3aa: CASSLGPAGGPDTQYF
CDR3nt: TGTGCCAGCAGCTTAGGACCAGCGGGAGGGCCAGATACGCAGTATTTT

abundance: NA
d_gene: NA
j_gene: TRBJ1-1
v_gene: TRBV6-5
CDR3aa: CASRDEGLTNTEAFF
CDR3nt: TGTGCCAGCAGGGACGAGGGGTTAACGAACACTGAAGCTTTCTTT

abundance: once
d_gene: TRBD2
j_gene: TRBJ2-5
v_gene: TRBV5-4
CDR3aa: CASSPNPRGLAGGQETQYF
CDR3nt: TGTGCCAGCAGCCCGAACCCCCGCGGACTAGCGGGAGGGCAAGAGACCCAGTACTTC

abundance: NA
d_gene: NA
j_gene: TRBJ1-1
v_gene: TRBV5-6
CDR3aa: CASSLDGGSLYTEAFF
CDR3nt: TGTGCCAGCAGCCTTGACGGGGGATCCTTGTATACTGAAGCTTTCTTT